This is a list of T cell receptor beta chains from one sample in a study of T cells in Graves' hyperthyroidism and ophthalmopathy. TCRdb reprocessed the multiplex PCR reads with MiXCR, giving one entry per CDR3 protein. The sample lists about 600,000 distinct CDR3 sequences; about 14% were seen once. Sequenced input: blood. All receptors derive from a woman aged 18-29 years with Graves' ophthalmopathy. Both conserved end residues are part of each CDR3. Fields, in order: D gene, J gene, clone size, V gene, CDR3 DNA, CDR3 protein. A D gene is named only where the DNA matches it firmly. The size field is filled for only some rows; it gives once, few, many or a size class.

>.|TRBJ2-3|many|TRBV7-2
TGTGCCAGCAGCTTTTACGGACATGGGGACACAGATACGCAGTATTTT
CASSFYGHGDTDTQYF
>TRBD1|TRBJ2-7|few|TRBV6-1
TGTGCCACTTCTTCCGGGACAGGGTTGTCCTACGAGCAGTACTTC
CATSSGTGLSYEQYF
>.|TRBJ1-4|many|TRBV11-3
TGTGCCAGCAGCCCCAAGGACCCTCCCAATGAAAAACTGTTTTTT
CASSPKDPPNEKLFF
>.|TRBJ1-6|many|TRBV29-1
TGCAGCGTTGGGGGTTCACCCCTCCACTTT
CSVGGSPLHF
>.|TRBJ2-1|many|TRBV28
TGTGCCAGCAATCCCCCGAGGAGGGATGAGCAGTTCTTC
CASNPPRRDEQFF
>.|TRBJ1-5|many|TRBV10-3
TGTGCCATCAGCGACAGTAAAAATAGCAATCAGCCCCAGCATTTT
CAISDSKNSNQPQHF
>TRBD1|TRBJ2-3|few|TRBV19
TGTGCCAGTAGTGCCGGACAGGGGAGCACAGATACGCAGTATTTT
CASSAGQGSTDTQYF
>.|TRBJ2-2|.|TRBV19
TGTGCCAGTAGTATGTGGCAGACAACGAACACCGGGGAGCTGTTTTTT
CASSMWQTTNTGELFF
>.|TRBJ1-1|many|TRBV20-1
TGCAGTGCTAGGGCACAAAAAGGGAGAGGGAGGATCTTT
CSARAQKGRGRIF
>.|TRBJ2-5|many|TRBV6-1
TGTGCCAGCACGGACGGTCAACTTCAGTACTTC
CASTDGQLQYF
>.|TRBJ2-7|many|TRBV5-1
TGCGCCAGCAGCTTGCAGGGCGACTACGAGCAGTACTTC
CASSLQGDYEQYF
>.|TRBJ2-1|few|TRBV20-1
TGCAGTGCTGCTTCAGCCTTCTCCTACAATGAGCAGTTCTTC
CSAASAFSYNEQFF
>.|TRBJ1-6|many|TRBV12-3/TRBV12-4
TGTGCCAGCCACCTCGGTGGTTTTCCAAATTCACCCCTCCACTTT
CASHLGGFPNSPLHF
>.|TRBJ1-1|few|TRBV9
TGTGCCAGCAGCACCGCGGGGGGTAGGACTGAAGCTTTCTTT
CASSTAGGRTEAFF
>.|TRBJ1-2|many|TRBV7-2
TGTGCCAGCAGCTTTTCCAGGGAGGGGTATGGCTACACCTTC
CASSFSREGYGYTF
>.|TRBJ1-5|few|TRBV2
TGTGCCAGCACCGTTGGGGGAGGGCAGCCCCAGCATTTT
CASTVGGGQPQHF
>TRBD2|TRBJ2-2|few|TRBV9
TGTGCCAGCAGCGCGGGACTAGTCGCGAACACCGGGGAGCTGTTTTTT
CASSAGLVANTGELFF
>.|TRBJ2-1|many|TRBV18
TGTGCCAGCTCACCAGCGGGCGTGGGGCAGTTCTTC
CASSPAGVGQFF
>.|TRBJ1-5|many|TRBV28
TGTGCCAGCCGGGATTATAGCAATCAGCCCCAGCATTTT
CASRDYSNQPQHF
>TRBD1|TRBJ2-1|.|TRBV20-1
TGCAGTGCTAATTCGGCCGGGACAGACTCCTACAATGAGCAGTTCTTC
CSANSAGTDSYNEQFF
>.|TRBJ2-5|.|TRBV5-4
TGTGCCAGCAGCTCTCAGGGATATGAAGAGACCCAGTACTTC
CASSSQGYEETQYF
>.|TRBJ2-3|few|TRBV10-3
TGTGCCATCAGTACGACAGGGACTACAGATACGCAGTATTTT
CAISTTGTTDTQYF
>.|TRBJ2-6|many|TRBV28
TGTGCCAGCAGGTCGGGCCTCTCTGGGGCCAACGTCCTGACTTTC
CASRSGLSGANVLTF
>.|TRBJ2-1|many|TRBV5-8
TGTGCCAGCAGCTTGAAAGTCCGGCTAGCCTCCTACAATGAGCAGTTCTTC
CASSLKVRLASYNEQFF
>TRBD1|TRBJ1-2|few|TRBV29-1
TGCAGCGTAGTACAGGGGGCTAACTATGGCTACACCTTC
CSVVQGANYGYTF
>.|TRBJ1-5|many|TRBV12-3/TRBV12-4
TGTGCCAGCAGTTTGGAGGGGTATAGCAATCAGCCCCAGCATTTT
CASSLEGYSNQPQHF
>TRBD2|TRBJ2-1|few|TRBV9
TGTGCCAGCAGCGTGGACCTGGGCGCGGGAGGCGCGAATGAGCAGTTCTTC
CASSVDLGAGGANEQFF
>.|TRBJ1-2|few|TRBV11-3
TGTGCCAGCAGCTCCCGGGGACTCGACCGGTATGGCTACACCTTC
CASSSRGLDRYGYTF
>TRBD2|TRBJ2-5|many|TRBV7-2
TGTGCCAGCAGCTTTCTAGCGGAGCAAGAGACCCAGTACTTC
CASSFLAEQETQYF
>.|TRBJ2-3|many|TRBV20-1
TGCAGTGCCCGGGACAACACAGATACGCAGTATTTT
CSARDNTDTQYF
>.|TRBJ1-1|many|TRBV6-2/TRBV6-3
TGTGCCAGCAGTTACTCGCAGGTCCCGAACACTGAAGCTTTCTTT
CASSYSQVPNTEAFF
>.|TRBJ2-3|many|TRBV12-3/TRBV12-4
TGTGCCAGCAGATTAGAAGGAGATACGCAGTATTTT
CASRLEGDTQYF
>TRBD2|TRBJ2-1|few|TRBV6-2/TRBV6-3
TGTGCCAGCAGGTCACCCGGGACTAGCGGGAGGCATGAGCAGTTCTTC
CASRSPGTSGRHEQFF
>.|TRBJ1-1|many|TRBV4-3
TGCGCCAGCAGCTCACCGAACACTGAAGCTTTCTTT
CASSSPNTEAFF
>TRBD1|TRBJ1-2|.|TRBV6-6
TGTGCCAGCAGTTACGGGGGACAGGGATATTTCTATGGCTACACCTTC
CASSYGGQGYFYGYTF
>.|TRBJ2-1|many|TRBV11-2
TGTGCCAGCAGCGGGGACCGGGGCAATGAGCAGTTCTTC
CASSGDRGNEQFF
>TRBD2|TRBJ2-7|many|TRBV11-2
TGTGCCAGCACCCACGGGAGCGGGAGGGGGGGCATCTACGAGCAGTACTTC
CASTHGSGRGGIYEQYF
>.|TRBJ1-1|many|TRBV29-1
TGCAGCGTTGTCCGGATCCTGAACACTGAAGCTTTCTTT
CSVVRILNTEAFF
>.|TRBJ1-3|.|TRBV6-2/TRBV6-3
TGTGCCAGCAGTGACCACATCCCGGCGCCTGGAAACACCATATATTTT
CASSDHIPAPGNTIYF
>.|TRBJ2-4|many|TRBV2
TGTGCCAGCGACTTACAGGGTGTGGGAAAAAACATTCAGTACTTC
CASDLQGVGKNIQYF